These 9 T cell receptor beta chains originate from one sample sequenced in a study of breast tumors, draining lymph nodes, adjacent tissues. Samples came from axillary lymph nodes draining the breast cancer. TCRdb reprocessed the multiplex PCR reads via MiXCR and lists one record per CDR3 protein. Among 200,000 to 250,000 distinct CDR3 sequences listed, 30% to 35% were seen once. The specimen was axillary lymph node tissue. These receptors came from a female donor with breast cancer. Some clones in this sample may be carry-over from other donors' samples.

This clonotype was picked up many times. V is TRBV5-5 and J is TRBJ1-2; 11 bases match TRBD1. CDR1 and CDR2 from the germline V gene are SGHKS and YYEKEE (reference sequence). The V and J ends lost 3 bases and 4 bases, in that order; junction bases with no gene match: 5. CDR3 length: 15 amino acids. This CDR3 is CASSSRTGGVYGYTF. The CDR3 nucleotides are TGTGCCAGCAGCTCTCGGACAGGGGGCGTCTATGGCTACACCTTC.

This clonotype was observed a single time. The chain recombines TRBV5-6 with TRBJ2-5; 10 nucleotides match TRBD1. Germline CDR1 SGHDT, CDR2 YYEEEE. The CDR3 is 17 residues long. V lost 4 bases and J lost 7; bases outside the gene matches: 16. CDR3 loop: CASSGSTGGPAIGTQYF. The CDR3 DNA follows: TGTGCCAGCAGCGGATCGACAGGGGGCCCCGCGATTGGGACCCAGTACTTC.

This clonotype was recorded many times. V is TRBV6-2 or TRBV6-3 and J is TRBJ2-3, with no clear D. CDR3 length: 13 amino acids. Between the trimmed V and J ends, which lost 9 bases and 2 bases, there was a span of 12 bases. Germline assignment: CDR1 MNHEY and CDR2 SVGEGT. CDR3 coding DNA: TGTGCCAGGGAAGCAGATCCCACAGATACGCAGTATTTT. Translated: CAREADPTDTQYF.

On this clonotype itself: One base away lies a much larger clone, so this may be a sequencing read error. This rearrangement joins TRBV6-6 to TRBJ1-5; a weak D match, TRBD1 (5 bases). Trimming cost V 7 bases and J 3 bases, with 13 bases left between them. This CDR3 contains 14 residues. Looked up from germline, CDR1 is MNHNY and CDR2 is SVGAGI (reference sequence). The CDR3 protein is CASTQWGLNQPQHF. CDR3 sequence (DNA): TGTGCCAGCACCCAATGGGGCCTCAATCAGCCCCAGCATTTT.

The genes are TRBV5-4 and TRBJ1-6; D is perhaps TRBD1 (6 bases). The CDR3 length is 15 residues. Germline V lookup: CDR1 SGHNT, CDR2 YYREEE (reference sequence). V dropped 3 bases and J dropped 0 bases, with 7 bases sitting between them. CDR3 DNA sequence: TGTGCCAGCAGCTCGGGACACTCCTATAATTCACCCCTCCACTTT. This gives the protein CASSSGHSYNSPLHF.

This clonotype was observed many times. The V call is TRBV2, the J call TRBJ2-1, with D unclear. The germline V and J ends were trimmed by 8 bases and 5 bases, with 7 bases remaining between them. Per the germline V gene, CDR1 is SNHLY and CDR2 is FYNNEI. The CDR3 has 11 residues. CDR3 in amino acids: CASALNNEQFF. The CDR3 region has the DNA TGTGCCAGCGCCCTTAACAATGAGCAGTTCTTC. The complete variable domain, with remaining parts taken from reference TRBV2 and TRBJ2-1, reads EPEVTQTPSHQVTQMGQEVILRCVPISNHLYFYWYRQILGQKVEFLVSFYNNEISEKSEIFDDQFSVERPDGSNFTLKIRSTKLEDSAMYFCASALNNEQFFGPGTRLTVL.

This clonotype was seen ten or more times. The gene calls are TRBV6-1 and TRBJ2-7; no clear D. The CDR3 extends over 11 amino acids. Germline V gene sequence: CDR1 MNHNS, CDR2 SASEGT. The V end was cut by 6 bases, the J end by 5 bases, with 8 bases between. The CDR3 loop reads CASRNGHEQYF. The CDR3 DNA is TGTGCCAGCAGAAACGGTCACGAGCAGTACTTC.

The chain uses TRBV24-1 and TRBJ2-3; D call uncertain. This CDR3 is 16 amino acids long. With 4 bases removed from V and 1 base from J, the gap between germline ends came to 14 bases. Germline-derived CDR1 and CDR2 are KGHDR and SFDVKD. The CDR3 bases are TGTGCCACCAGTGACACTGCCGGGCCACGCACAGATACGCAGTATTTT. Protein product: CATSDTAGPRTDTQYF.

This clonotype was observed at least ten times. The rearrangement joins TRBV5-1 to TRBJ2-2; 8 bases map to TRBD1. The CDR3 has 15 amino acids. Germline CDR1 is SGHRS and CDR2 is YFSETQ. The V segment lost 6 bases and the J segment 7 bases; nucleotides outside the gene matches: 11. The CDR3 sequence is CASNLWAGGYGELFF. CDR3 bases: TGCGCCAGCAATCTCTGGGCAGGGGGCTACGGGGAGCTGTTTTTT.